This passage covers 3 T cell receptor beta chains from one sample sequenced in a study of cytomegalovirus exposure and HLA in healthy donors. The PCR had 60 Vbeta and 13 Jbeta primers. The assay was immunoSEQ multiplex PCR, and TCRdb's table has in-frame clones only and misses some. Here the sample spans some 150,000 clones, about three quarters being singletons. Sequencing was done on a sample of PBMCs. The receptor set was obtained from a woman in her thirties in good health and CMV-seronegative.

This clone has a single count. J is TRBJ2-7 and V is TRBV28; TRBD1 matches at 7 bases. V trimming: 8 bases; J trimming: 6 bases; junction bases outside the gene matches: 7. Per the germline V gene, CDR1 is MDHEN and CDR2 is SYDVKM. There are 12 residues in the CDR3. The CDR3: CASSQGSGEQYF. As DNA, the CDR3 is TGTGCCAGCTCACAGGGGTCTGGCGAGCAGTACTTC.

The J gene is TRBJ1-4, the V gene TRBV19, with TRBD1 as a possible D gene (5 bases). CDR1 and CDR2 from the germline V gene are LNHDA and SQIVND (reference sequence). This CDR3 region has 14 residues. Trimming removed 9 bases at V and 6 bases at J, with 17 bases between. CDR3 in DNA: TGTGCCAGCAGAGATGGGGGAGGAGATGAAAAACTGTTTTTT. The encoded protein is CASRDGGGDEKLFF.

This chain joins TRBV4-2 and TRBJ2-5, with TRBD1 matching over 7 bases. The end of the DNA is better explained by TRBJ2-7, so the J call may be wrong. CDR1 and CDR2 (germline): LGHNA, YNFKEQ. This CDR3 is built from 14 residues. CDR3 sequence reads: CASSQTGISYEQYF. In DNA, the CDR3 is TGTGCCAGCAGCCAGACAGGGATCTCCTACGAGCAGTACTTC.